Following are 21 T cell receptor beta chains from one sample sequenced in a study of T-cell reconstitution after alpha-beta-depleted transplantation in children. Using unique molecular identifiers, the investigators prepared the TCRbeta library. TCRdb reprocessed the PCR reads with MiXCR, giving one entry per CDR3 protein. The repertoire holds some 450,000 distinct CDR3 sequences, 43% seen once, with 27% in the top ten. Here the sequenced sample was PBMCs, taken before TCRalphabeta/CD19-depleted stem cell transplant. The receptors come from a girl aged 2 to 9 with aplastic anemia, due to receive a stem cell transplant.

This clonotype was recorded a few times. DNA for the CDR3: TGTGCCAGCAGCAAAGGAAGGCAGGGGAGGACCCAGTACTTC. It is translated as CASSKGRQGRTQYF. The J gene is TRBJ2-5, the V gene TRBV21-1; the table names TRBD1, a call not compared with the DNA. TRBV21-1 is assigned pseudogene status. The CDR3 totals 14 residues.

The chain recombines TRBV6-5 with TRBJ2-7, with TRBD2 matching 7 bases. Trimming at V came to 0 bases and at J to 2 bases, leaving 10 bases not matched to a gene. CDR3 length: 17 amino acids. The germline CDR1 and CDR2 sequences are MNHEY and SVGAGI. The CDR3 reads CASSYSSSAGDTYEQYF. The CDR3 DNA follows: TGTGCCAGCAGTTACTCGAGCAGTGCGGGAGATACCTACGAGCAGTACTTC.

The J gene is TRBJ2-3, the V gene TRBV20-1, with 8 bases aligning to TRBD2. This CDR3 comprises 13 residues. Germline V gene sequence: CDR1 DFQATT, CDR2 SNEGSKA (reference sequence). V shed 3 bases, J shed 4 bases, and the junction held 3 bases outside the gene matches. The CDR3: CSASLREADTQYF. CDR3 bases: TGCAGTGCTAGTCTGCGGGAGGCAGATACGCAGTATTTT.

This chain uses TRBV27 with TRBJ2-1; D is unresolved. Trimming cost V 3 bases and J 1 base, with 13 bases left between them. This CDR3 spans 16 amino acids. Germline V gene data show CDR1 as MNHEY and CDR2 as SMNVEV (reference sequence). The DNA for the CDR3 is TGTGCCAGCAGTTTTCGGGCGATTCAGTCCTACAATGAGCAGTTCTTC. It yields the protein CASSFRAIQSYNEQFF.

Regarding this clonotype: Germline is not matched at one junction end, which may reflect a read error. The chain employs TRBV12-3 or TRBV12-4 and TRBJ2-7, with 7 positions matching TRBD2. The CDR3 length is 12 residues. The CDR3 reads CTSRPSGYEQYF. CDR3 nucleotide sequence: TGTACCAGTAGACCTAGCGGCTACGAGCAGTACTTC.

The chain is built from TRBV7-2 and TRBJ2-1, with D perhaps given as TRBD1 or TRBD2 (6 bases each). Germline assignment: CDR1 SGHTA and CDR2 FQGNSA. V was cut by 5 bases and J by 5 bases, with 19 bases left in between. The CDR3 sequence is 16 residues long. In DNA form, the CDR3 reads TGTGCCAGCAGCCGATTTGGGGGGCGAGGGGACAATGAGCAGTTCTTC. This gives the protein CASSRFGGRGDNEQFF.

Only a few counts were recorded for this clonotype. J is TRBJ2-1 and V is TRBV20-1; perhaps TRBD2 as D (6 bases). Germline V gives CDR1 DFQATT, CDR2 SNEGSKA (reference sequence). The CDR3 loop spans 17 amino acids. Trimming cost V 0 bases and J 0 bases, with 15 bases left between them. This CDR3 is CSARDQAGRSSYNEQFF. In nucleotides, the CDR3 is TGCAGTGCTAGAGATCAAGCGGGCCGAAGCTCCTACAATGAGCAGTTCTTC.

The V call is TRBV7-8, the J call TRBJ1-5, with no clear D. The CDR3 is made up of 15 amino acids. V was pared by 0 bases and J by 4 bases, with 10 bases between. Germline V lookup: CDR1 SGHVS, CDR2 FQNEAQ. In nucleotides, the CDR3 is TGTGCCAGCAGCTTAGCTCAGGCACCTAATCAGCCCCAGCATTTT. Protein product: CASSLAQAPNQPQHF.

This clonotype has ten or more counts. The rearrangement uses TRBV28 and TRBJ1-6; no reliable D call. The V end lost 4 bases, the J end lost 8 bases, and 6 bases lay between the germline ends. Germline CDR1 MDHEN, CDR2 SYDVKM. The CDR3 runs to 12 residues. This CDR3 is CASSSEDSPLHF. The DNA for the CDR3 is TGTGCCAGCAGTTCCGAGGATTCACCCCTCCACTTT.

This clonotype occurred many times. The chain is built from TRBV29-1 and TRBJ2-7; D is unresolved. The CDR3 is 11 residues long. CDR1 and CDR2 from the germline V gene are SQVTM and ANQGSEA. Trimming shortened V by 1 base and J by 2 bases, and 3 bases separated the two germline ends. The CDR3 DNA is TGCAGCGTTGAAGTGACCTACGAGCAGTACTTC. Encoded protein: CSVEVTYEQYF.

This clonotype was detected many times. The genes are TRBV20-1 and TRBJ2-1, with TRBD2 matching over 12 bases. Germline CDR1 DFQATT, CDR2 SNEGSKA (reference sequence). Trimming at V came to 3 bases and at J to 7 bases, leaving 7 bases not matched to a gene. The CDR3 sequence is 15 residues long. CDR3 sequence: CSARVPGLAGNEQFF. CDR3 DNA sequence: TGCAGTGCTAGGGTCCCCGGACTAGCGGGGAATGAGCAGTTCTTC.

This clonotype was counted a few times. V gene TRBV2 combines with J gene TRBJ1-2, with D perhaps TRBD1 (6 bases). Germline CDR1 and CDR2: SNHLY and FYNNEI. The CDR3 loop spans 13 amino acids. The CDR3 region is CAIEVDSVGGYTF. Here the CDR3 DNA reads TGTGCAATAGAGGTGGACAGTGTAGGAGGCTACACCTTC.

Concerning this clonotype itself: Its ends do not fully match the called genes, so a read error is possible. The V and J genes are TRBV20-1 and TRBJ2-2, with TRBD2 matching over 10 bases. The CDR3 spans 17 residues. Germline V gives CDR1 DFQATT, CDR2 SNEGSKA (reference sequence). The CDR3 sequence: CCARGPGSGRAPGELFF. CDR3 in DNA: TGCTGTGCTAGGGGGCCTGGGAGCGGGAGGGCCCCCGGGGAGCTGTTTTTT.

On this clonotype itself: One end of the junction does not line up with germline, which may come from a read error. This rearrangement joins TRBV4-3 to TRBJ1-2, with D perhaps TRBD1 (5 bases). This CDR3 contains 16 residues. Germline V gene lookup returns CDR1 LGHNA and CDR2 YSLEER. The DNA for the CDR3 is TGCGCCAGCAGCCAAGACGGGCAGGGAGTTGGATATGGCGACACCTTC. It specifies CASSQDGQGVGYGDTF.

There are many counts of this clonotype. The chain's CDR3 is CASSSGQGIDEQFF. The CDR3 DNA reads TGCGCCAGCAGCTCGGGACAGGGGATCGATGAGCAGTTCTTC. The chain combines TRBV5-1 with TRBJ2-1, with 10 bases that match TRBD1. With V trimmed by 3 bases and J by 8 bases, 5 bases remained unmatched. Germline CDR1 and CDR2: SGHRS and YFSETQ. This CDR3 has 14 amino acids.

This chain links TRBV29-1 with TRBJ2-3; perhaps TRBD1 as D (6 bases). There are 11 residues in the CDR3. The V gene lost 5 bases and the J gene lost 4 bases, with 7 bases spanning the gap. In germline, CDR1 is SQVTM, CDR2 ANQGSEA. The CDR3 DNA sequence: TGCAGCGTTCACAGGGCAGATACGCAGTATTTT. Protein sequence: CSVHRADTQYF.

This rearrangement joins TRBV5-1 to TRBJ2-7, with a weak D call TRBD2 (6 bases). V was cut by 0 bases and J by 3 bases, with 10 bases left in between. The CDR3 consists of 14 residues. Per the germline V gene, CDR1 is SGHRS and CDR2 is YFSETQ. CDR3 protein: CASSLGRELYEQYF. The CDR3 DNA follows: TGCGCCAGCAGCTTGGGGCGGGAACTCTACGAGCAGTACTTC.

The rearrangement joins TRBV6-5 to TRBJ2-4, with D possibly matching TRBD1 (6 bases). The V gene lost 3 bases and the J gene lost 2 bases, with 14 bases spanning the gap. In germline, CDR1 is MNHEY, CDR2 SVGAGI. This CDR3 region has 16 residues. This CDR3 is CASSYSSRDTKNIQYF. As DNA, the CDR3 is TGTGCCAGCAGTTATTCTTCCCGGGACACCAAAAACATTCAGTACTTC.

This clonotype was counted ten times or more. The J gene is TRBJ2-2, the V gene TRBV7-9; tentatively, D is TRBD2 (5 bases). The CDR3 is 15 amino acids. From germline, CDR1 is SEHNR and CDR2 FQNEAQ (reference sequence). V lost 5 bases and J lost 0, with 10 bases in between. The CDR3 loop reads CASSQAVANTGELFF. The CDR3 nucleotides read TGTGCCAGCAGCCAAGCGGTGGCGAACACCGGGGAGCTGTTTTTT.

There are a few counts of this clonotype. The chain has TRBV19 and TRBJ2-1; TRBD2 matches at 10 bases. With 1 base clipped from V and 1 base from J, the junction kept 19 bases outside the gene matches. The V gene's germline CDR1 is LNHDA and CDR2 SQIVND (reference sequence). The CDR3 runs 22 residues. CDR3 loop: CASSIGPRSEYYSGRSYNEQFF. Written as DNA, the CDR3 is TGTGCCAGTAGTATAGGCCCGAGGTCCGAATACTATAGCGGGAGGTCCTACAATGAGCAGTTCTTC.

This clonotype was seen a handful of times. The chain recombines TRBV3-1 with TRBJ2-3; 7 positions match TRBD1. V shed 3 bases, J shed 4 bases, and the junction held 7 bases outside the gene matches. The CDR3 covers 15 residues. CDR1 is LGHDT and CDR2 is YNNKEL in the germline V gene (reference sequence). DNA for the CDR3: TGTGCCAGCAGCCACAACAGGGGTCGTGCAGATACGCAGTATTTT. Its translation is CASSHNRGRADTQYF.